The 9 T cell receptor beta chains in this list originate from one sample, sequenced in a study of cytomegalovirus exposure and HLA in healthy donors. In the PCR, 60 Vbeta and 13 Jbeta primers were used. The method was immunoSEQ multiplex PCR; TCRdb's version includes in-frame clones alone and lacks a portion of them. The data contain 77,000 or so clones, around 84% of them singletons. The sequencing sample was made of PBMCs. Source of these receptors: a man between 70 and 80 years old in good health and CMV-seropositive.

In DNA form, the CDR3 reads TGCAGCGTTCGACCGGGACAGGGGGCCGGTGAGCAGTACTTC. Its protein is CSVRPGQGAGEQYF. The chain carries TRBV29-1 and TRBJ2-7, with TRBD1 identical over 12 bases. There are 14 residues in the CDR3. In germline, CDR1 is SQVTM, CDR2 ANQGSEA. Trimming cost V 5 bases and J 7 bases; bases outside gene matches: 9.

The rearrangement links TRBV11-2 to TRBJ1-6, with 9 positions matching TRBD1. The CDR3 is made up of 15 amino acids. Germline-derived CDR1 and CDR2 are SGHAT and FQNNGV. V shed 6 bases, J shed 10 bases, and the junction held 10 bases outside the gene matches. This chain's CDR3 is CASSSGQGIYSPLHF. In DNA, the CDR3 is TGTGCCAGCAGTTCCGGACAGGGGATATACTCACCCCTCCACTTT.

In DNA, the CDR3 is TGTGCCAGCAGTCCCGGGACATTGAACACTGAAGCTTTCTTT. Translated, it gives CASSPGTLNTEAFF. V gene TRBV2 combines with J gene TRBJ1-1; D perhaps matches TRBD1 (6 bases). Germline CDR1 SNHLY, CDR2 FYNNEI. The CDR3 consists of 14 residues. Trimming cost V 5 bases and J 0 bases, with 10 bases left between them.

The V gene is TRBV7-2, the J gene TRBJ2-7; 12 bases match TRBD2. The CDR3 totals 17 residues. Germline assignment: CDR1 SGHTA and CDR2 FQGNSA. V shed 4 bases, J shed 7 bases, and the junction held 14 bases outside the gene matches. Here the CDR3 reads CASSSPSGRAGAGEQYF. In DNA form, the CDR3 reads TGTGCCAGCAGCTCCCCTAGCGGGAGGGCCGGGGCGGGTGAGCAGTACTTC.

This clone has only one observation. This chain links TRBV7-9 with TRBJ2-7; tentatively, D is TRBD1 (6 bases). This CDR3 has 13 residues. CDR1 and CDR2 (germline): SEHNR, FQNEAQ (reference sequence). The V end was cut by 5 bases, the J end by 5 bases, with 13 bases between. For the CDR3, the DNA is TGTGCCAGCAGCCGCGGTTACAGGGACGAGCAGTACTTC. It translates to CASSRGYRDEQYF.

The gene calls are TRBV5-4 and TRBJ2-3; TRBD2 agrees at 11 bases. The V gene end was trimmed by 2 bases and the J gene end by 2 bases; junction bases not matched to a gene: 7. Germline CDR1 reads SGHNT; CDR2 reads YYREEE (reference sequence). This CDR3 comprises 17 residues. The CDR3 spells CASSFLVAGGITDTQYF. The CDR3 coding sequence is TGTGCCAGCAGCTTCTTGGTAGCGGGGGGGATCACAGATACGCAGTATTTT.

The V and J genes are TRBV4-1 and TRBJ2-4, with a weak D call TRBD2 (6 bases). The CDR3 sequence is 18 residues long. V shed 4 bases and J shed 1 base, with 20 bases lying between them. CDR1 and CDR2 (germline): MGHRA, YSYEKL. The CDR3 reads CASSLNTAGGTAKNIQYF. CDR3 in DNA: TGCGCCAGCAGCCTCAATACTGCCGGAGGGACCGCCAAAAACATTCAGTACTTC.

The chain couples TRBV6-9 to TRBJ2-1; 13 nucleotides align to TRBD2. J gave up 5 bases and V 5 bases, and 6 bases lay outside the gene matches. CDR1 and CDR2 (germline): MNHGY, SVAAGI. The CDR3 is 16 residues long. CDR3: CASSPPGTSGDNEQFF. DNA for the CDR3: TGTGCCAGCAGTCCCCCAGGGACTAGCGGGGACAATGAGCAGTTCTTC.

The chain links TRBV5-1 to TRBJ2-5; TRBD1 aligns across 7 bases. Germline V gene sequence: CDR1 SGHRS, CDR2 YFSETQ. V lost 3 bases and J lost 4; bases outside the gene matches: 9. This CDR3 is built from 15 residues. CDR3 sequence (DNA): TGCGCCAGCAGCTCTTCAGGGACAGAAGGAGAGACCCAGTACTTC. This translates into CASSSSGTEGETQYF.